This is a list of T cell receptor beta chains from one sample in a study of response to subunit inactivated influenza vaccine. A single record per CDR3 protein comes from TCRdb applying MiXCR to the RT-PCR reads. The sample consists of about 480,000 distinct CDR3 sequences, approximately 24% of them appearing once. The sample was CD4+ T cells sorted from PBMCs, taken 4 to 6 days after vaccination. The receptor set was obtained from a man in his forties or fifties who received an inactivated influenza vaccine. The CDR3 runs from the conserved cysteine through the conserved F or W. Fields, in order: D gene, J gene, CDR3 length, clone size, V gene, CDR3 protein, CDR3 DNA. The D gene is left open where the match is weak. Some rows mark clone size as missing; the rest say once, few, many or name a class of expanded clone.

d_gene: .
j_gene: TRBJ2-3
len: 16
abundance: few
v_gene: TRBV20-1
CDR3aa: CSATFPEAGSTDTQYF
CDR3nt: TGCAGTGCTACGTTTCCGGAGGCCGGGAGCACAGATACGCAGTATTTT

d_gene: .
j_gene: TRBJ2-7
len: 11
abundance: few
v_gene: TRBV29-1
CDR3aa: CSVTESYEQYF
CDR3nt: TGCAGCGTAACAGAGAGCTACGAGCAGTACTTC

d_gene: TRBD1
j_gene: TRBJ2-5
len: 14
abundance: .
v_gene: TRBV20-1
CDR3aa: CSATQGANQETQYF
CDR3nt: TGCAGTGCTACTCAGGGGGCGAACCAAGAGACCCAGTACTTC

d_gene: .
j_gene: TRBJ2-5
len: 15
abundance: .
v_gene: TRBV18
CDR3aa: CASSPFRKGQETQYF
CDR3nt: TGTGCCAGCTCACCATTTCGAAAAGGCCAAGAGACCCAGTACTTC

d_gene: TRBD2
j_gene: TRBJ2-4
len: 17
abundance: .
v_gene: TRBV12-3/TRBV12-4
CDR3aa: CASSLPLAGATLNIQYF
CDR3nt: TGTGCCAGCAGTTTACCGTTAGCGGGCGCCACCCTTAACATTCAGTACTTC

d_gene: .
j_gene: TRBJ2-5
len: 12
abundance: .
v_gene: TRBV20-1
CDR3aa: CSARSSQETQYF
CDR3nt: TGCAGTGCTAGATCTAGTCAAGAGACCCAGTACTTC

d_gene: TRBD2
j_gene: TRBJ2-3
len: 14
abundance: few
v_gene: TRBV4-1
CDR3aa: CASSQVGAGGQQYF
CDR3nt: TGCGCCAGCAGCCAAGTGGGAGCGGGGGGGCAGCAGTATTTT

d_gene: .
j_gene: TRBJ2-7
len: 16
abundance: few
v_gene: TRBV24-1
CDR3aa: CATSDRTDRSSYEQYF
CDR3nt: TGTGCCACCAGTGACCGCACGGACCGAAGCTCCTACGAGCAGTACTTC

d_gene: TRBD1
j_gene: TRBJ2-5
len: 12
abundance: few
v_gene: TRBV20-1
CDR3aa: CSAKRGLETQYF
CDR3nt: TGCAGTGCCAAAAGGGGGCTAGAGACCCAGTACTTC

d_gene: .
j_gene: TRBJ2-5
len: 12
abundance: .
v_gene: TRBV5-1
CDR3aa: CASSMDWETQYF
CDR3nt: TGCGCCAGCAGCATGGACTGGGAGACCCAGTACTTC

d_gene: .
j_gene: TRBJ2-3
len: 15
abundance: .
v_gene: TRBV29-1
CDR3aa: CSVLGANRGTDTQYF
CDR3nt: TGCAGCGTTTTAGGCGCGAATCGGGGCACAGATACGCAGTATTTT

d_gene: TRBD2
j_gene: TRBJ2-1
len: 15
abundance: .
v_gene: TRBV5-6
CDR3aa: CASSLPGTSYNEQFF
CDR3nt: TGTGCCAGCAGCTTACCCGGGACTAGCTACAATGAGCAGTTCTTC

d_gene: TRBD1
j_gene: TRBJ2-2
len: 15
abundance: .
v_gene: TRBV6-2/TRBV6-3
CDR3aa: CASRRDRENTGELFF
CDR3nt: TGTGCCAGCAGACGGGACAGGGAGAACACCGGGGAGCTGTTTTTT

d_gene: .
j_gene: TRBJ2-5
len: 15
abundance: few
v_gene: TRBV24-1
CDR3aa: CATSPQDAHRETQYF
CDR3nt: TGTGCCACCAGTCCCCAGGACGCTCACCGTGAGACCCAGTACTTC

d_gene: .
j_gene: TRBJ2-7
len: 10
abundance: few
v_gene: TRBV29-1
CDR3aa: CSVEDYEQYF
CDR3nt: TGCAGCGTTGAAGATTACGAGCAGTACTTC